The 14 T cell receptor beta chains in this list originate from one sample, sequenced in a study of human T cells and chemical hapten exposure. The time point is: patch test 3, about 24 weeks after DPC sensitization. The treatment: therapeutic diphenylcyclopropenone sensitization with weekly scalp DPC. MiXCR, applied by TCRdb to the RACE reads, yields one record per CDR3 protein. The repertoire includes about 190,000 distinct CDR3 sequences, around 25% of them detected once, and 2% to 2.5% sits in the top ten. This material consisted of whole blood, taken in connection with sensitization to the hapten diphenylcyclopropenone (DPC). These receptors were obtained from a woman in her thirties or forties with alopecia areata. Some clones in this sample may be carry-over from other donors' samples.

As regards this clonotype: A junction boundary mismatches the germline segment, possibly from a read error. The V gene is TRBV28, the J gene TRBJ2-3, with 8 bases matching TRBD2. This CDR3 is built from 15 residues. Germline V gene data show CDR1 as MDHEN and CDR2 as SYDVKM. CDR3 sequence: CASSLAGGLAGTQYF. The CDR3 DNA is TGTGCCAGCAGTTTAGCGGGAGGCCTCGCGGGTACGCAGTATTTC. Using reference TRBV28 and TRBJ2-3 for the parts outside the CDR3, the full variable domain is DVKVTQSSRYLVKRTGEKVFLECVQDMDHENMFWYRQDPGLGLRLIYFSYDVKMKEKGDIPEGYSVSREKKERFSLILESASTNQTSMYLCASSLAGGLAGTQYFGPGTRLTVL.

This chain connects TRBV2 to TRBJ2-2, with 8 bases that match TRBD2. This CDR3 region has 17 residues. Germline loops: CDR1 SNHLY, CDR2 FYNNEI. After removal of 6 bases from V and 2 bases from J, the junction contained 11 bases not matched to a gene. CDR3 coding DNA: TGTGCCAGCAGCGCTGGGGCGGGAGGCCCCAACACCGGGGAGCTGTTTTTT. This encodes CASSAGAGGPNTGELFF.

This chain joins TRBV28 and TRBJ2-7; the match to TRBD2 covers 8 bases. Germline V gene lookup returns CDR1 MDHEN and CDR2 SYDVKM. The CDR3 has 15 amino acids. V lost 7 bases, J lost 9 bases, and 17 bases stayed unmatched. The CDR3 DNA reads as TGTGCCAGCACCAACCCGGGACTAGGTCTATTTGTGCAGTACTTC. It is translated as CASTNPGLGLFVQYF.

This clonotype turned up a few times. The rearrangement links TRBV29-1 to TRBJ2-1, with D uncertain. Per the germline V gene, CDR1 is SQVTM and CDR2 is ANQGSEA. The CDR3 has 13 amino acids. The V end lost 3 bases, the J end lost 2 bases, and 8 bases lay between the germline ends. The CDR3 nucleotides read TGCAGCGTTGACCAGTTCCCCTACAATGAGCAGTTCTTC. Its translation is CSVDQFPYNEQFF.

The table lists this clonotype with many counts. The chain links TRBV29-1 to TRBJ1-1; D is possibly TRBD1 (6 bases). The germline CDR1 and CDR2 sequences are SQVTM and ANQGSEA. The CDR3 extends over 13 amino acids. Trimming took 7 bases from V and 12 from J, leaving 24 bases between them. As DNA, the CDR3 is TGCAGCGGTGACACCTTCACAGGGCAGGTAACTTTCTTT. Translation: CSGDTFTGQVTFF.

The chain combines TRBV3-1 with TRBJ2-1; perhaps TRBD2 as D (5 bases). Germline CDR1 reads LGHDT; CDR2 reads YNNKEL (reference sequence). CDR3 length equals 15 residues. Trimming pared 4 bases from V and 8 bases from J, leaving 18 bases between. CDR3 DNA sequence: TGTGCCAGCAGCCCCGACTACCTCCGTCTGGATGAGCAGTTCTTC. Protein product: CASSPDYLRLDEQFF.

This clonotype turned up a few times. This chain connects TRBV25-1 to TRBJ2-5; TRBD2 matches 8 bases. Germline trimming cut 3 bases from V and 1 base from J; bases unmatched to any gene: 4. The CDR3 sequence is 15 residues long. The germline V gene encodes CDR1 MGHDK and CDR2 SYGVNS. Here the CDR3 reads CASSELREVQETQYF. Written as DNA, the CDR3 is TGTGCCAGCAGTGAGCTGCGGGAGGTCCAAGAGACCCAGTACTTC.

The V call is TRBV6-5, the J call TRBJ2-1, with 10 bases that match TRBD2. This CDR3 region has 14 residues. The J segment lost 8 bases and the V segment lost 7 bases, leaving 8 bases of the junction unmatched. Germline V gene lookup returns CDR1 MNHEY and CDR2 SVGAGI. The CDR3 loop reads CASNGLAENYEQFF. For the CDR3, the DNA is TGTGCCAGCAACGGACTAGCGGAAAATTATGAGCAGTTCTTC.

This clonotype was recorded a few times. The rearrangement uses TRBV10-3 and TRBJ2-3; D unresolved. V was pared by 6 bases and J by 2 bases, with 3 bases between. Germline assignment: CDR1 ENHRY and CDR2 SYGVKD. The CDR3 has 11 residues. The CDR3: CAIRNTDTQYF. The CDR3 DNA sequence: TGTGCCATCAGAAACACAGATACGCAGTATTTT.

A few counts support this clonotype. DNA of the CDR3: TGTGCCGTAAGGTCCCCTGGAAACACCATATATTTT. This codes for CAVRSPGNTIYF. The chain couples TRBV27 to TRBJ1-3, with D uncertain. Germline loops: CDR1 MNHEY, CDR2 SMNVEV (reference sequence). The length of the CDR3 is 12 residues. The V gene lost 11 bases and the J gene lost 2 bases, with 10 bases spanning the gap.

The chain links TRBV12-3 or TRBV12-4 to TRBJ2-2; tentative D call: TRBD1 (6 bases). Trimming stripped 5 bases from V and 6 bases from J, with 16 bases between. This CDR3 is built from 15 residues. The CDR3, as DNA: TGTGCCAGCAGTAACAGGGATGGGAAACCCGGGGAGCTGTTTTTT. This sequence encodes CASSNRDGKPGELFF.

This clonotype is a singleton in its sample. The CDR3 protein is CSGGEGSTQYF. CDR3 bases: TGCAGCGGGGGGGAGGGGTCTACGCAGTATTTT. V is TRBV29-1 and J is TRBJ2-3; TRBD2 matches at 7 bases. The CDR3 runs 11 residues. After removal of 7 bases from V and 8 bases from J, the junction contained 6 bases not matched to a gene. Germline assignment: CDR1 SQVTM and CDR2 ANQGSEA.

The V gene is TRBV14, the J gene TRBJ2-1; 7 bases are a match to TRBD2. The V segment lost 1 base and the J segment 3 bases; nucleotides outside the gene matches: 6. The germline gives CDR1 SGHDN, CDR2 FVKESK. This CDR3 spans 16 amino acids. This CDR3 is CASSQGLAVLYNEQFF. CDR3 nucleotides: TGTGCCAGCAGCCAAGGCCTAGCGGTACTCTACAATGAGCAGTTCTTC.

This clonotype has only a few counts. This sequence joins TRBV6-2 or TRBV6-3 and TRBJ2-7; D assignment may be TRBD1 or TRBD2 (5 bases each). The V end was cut by 6 bases, the J end by 2 bases, with 11 bases between. Germline V CDR1 and CDR2: MNHEY, SVGEGT. The CDR3 length is 13 residues. CDR3 amino acids: CASSQGPPYEQYF. For the CDR3, the DNA is TGTGCCAGCAGCCAGGGACCCCCCTACGAGCAGTACTTC.